This T cell receptor (beta chain) stems from a study of T cell repertoires in ileal Crohn's disease. Assay used: immunoSEQ multiplex PCR; TCRdb lists only in-frame clones, some missing. The sample comprises around 4,500 clones, around 72% of which are singletons, and roughly 15% rests with the top ten. Germline CDR1 MNHNS, CDR2 SASEGT. The CDR3 totals 14 residues. The genes are TRBV6-1 and TRBJ2-5; 7 nucleotides match TRBD1. The closer fit of TRBJ2-7 to the DNA end suggests the J call may be wrong. Sequenced input: ileal tissue. This receptor was obtained from an adult with Crohn's disease. The CDR3 sequence is CASSEIRQGTEQYF. The CDR3 nucleotides are TGTGCCAGCAGTGAGATTAGACAGGGTACCGAGCAGTACTTC.